These 31 T cell receptor beta chains were sequenced from one sample in a study of cytomegalovirus exposure and HLA in healthy donors. PCR primers comprised 60 Vbeta and 13 Jbeta primers. Clones were read by immunoSEQ multiplex PCR, and TCRdb kept only the in-frame ones, dropping some. The table shows about 200,000 clones, with approximately 82% occurring only once. Sequences were obtained from PBMCs. All receptors derive from a woman aged 18-29 years in good health and CMV-seronegative.

This chain joins TRBV2 and TRBJ2-7; D is undetermined. Germline V gene sequence: CDR1 SNHLY, CDR2 FYNNEI. This CDR3 spans 12 amino acids. The V end lost 6 bases, the J end lost 1 base, and 7 bases lay between the germline ends. The CDR3 loop is CASRALSYEQYF. CDR3 nucleotides: TGTGCCAGCAGGGCATTATCCTACGAGCAGTACTTC.

The rearrangement links TRBV10-1 to TRBJ2-1; 10 bases match TRBD2. The CDR3 totals 18 residues. The germline V gene encodes CDR1 WNHNN and CDR2 SYGVQD (reference sequence). J gave up 0 bases and V 0 bases, and 5 bases lay outside the gene matches. Here the CDR3 reads CASSESGLAGDSYNEQFF. CDR3 nucleotides: TGCGCCAGCAGTGAGTCAGGGCTAGCGGGAGACTCCTACAATGAGCAGTTCTTC.

The chain couples TRBV7-9 to TRBJ2-1, with D unresolved. The V gene lost 3 bases and the J gene lost 5 bases, with 20 bases spanning the gap. This CDR3 is built from 17 residues. Germline V gene lookup returns CDR1 SEHNR and CDR2 FQNEAQ (reference sequence). CDR3 DNA: TGTGCCAGCAGCTTCCCTATTGAGGAGAAGGTCGACAATGAGCAGTTCTTC. This sequence encodes CASSFPIEEKVDNEQFF.

The V and J genes are TRBV9 and TRBJ2-1; D is perhaps TRBD2 (6 bases). The CDR3 consists of 14 residues. Germline lookup yields CDR1 SGDLS and CDR2 YYNGEE. V lost 4 bases and J 0 bases, leaving 8 bases between the germline ends. CDR3 protein: CASSQTSSYNEQFF. The CDR3 DNA reads as TGTGCCAGCAGCCAGACTAGCTCCTACAATGAGCAGTTCTTC.

Notes on this clone: A junction end diverges from the germline sequence, so it may reflect a read error. The chain couples TRBV7-9 to TRBJ1-5; 10 bases line up with TRBD1. Germline CDR1 and CDR2: SEHNR and FQNEAQ (reference sequence). The CDR3 consists of 16 residues. Here the CDR3 DNA reads TGTTCCAGCAGCCCGGGGTACGGGACAGGGGTTTCACCCCAGCATTTT. Translation: CSSSPGYGTGVSPQHF.

V is TRBV7-9 and J is TRBJ2-7, with 8 bases identical to TRBD2. Germline V gives CDR1 SEHNR, CDR2 FQNEAQ (reference sequence). The V segment lost 6 bases and the J segment 5 bases; nucleotides outside the gene matches: 9. CDR3 length: 14 amino acids. The CDR3 DNA reads as TGTGCCAGCAGTCCCGGGACTAGTTGGGACGAGCAGTACTTC. It specifies CASSPGTSWDEQYF.

The chain joins TRBV4-3 to TRBJ2-6; perhaps TRBD1 as D (5 bases). CDR1 and CDR2 from the germline V gene are LGHNA and YSLEER. This CDR3 region has 17 residues. Trimming left V 0 bases short and J 0 bases short, with 9 bases between. CDR3 amino acids: CASSQDYRSSGANVLTF. CDR3 coding DNA: TGCGCCAGCAGCCAAGATTACAGGAGCTCTGGGGCCAACGTCCTGACTTTC.

The rearrangement links TRBV11-2 to TRBJ2-1; 9 nucleotides line up with TRBD2. The CDR3 extends over 15 amino acids. In germline, CDR1 is SGHAT, CDR2 FQNNGV. Trimming at V came to 3 bases and at J to 6 bases, leaving 6 bases not matched to a gene. The CDR3 DNA sequence: TGTGCCAGCAGCTTCTGGACTAGCGCCGGCAATGAGCAGTTCTTC. Translating it yields CASSFWTSAGNEQFF.

The chain has TRBV4-3 and TRBJ2-7; 11 nucleotides line up with TRBD1. In germline, CDR1 is LGHNA, CDR2 YSLEER. The CDR3 sequence is 18 residues long. Unmatched junction bases numbered 13, after V lost 2 bases and J lost 4 bases. The CDR3 coding sequence is TGCGCCAGCAGCCAAACTACGCGGACAGGGGGCGCGACGTACGAGCAGTACTTC. This gives the protein CASSQTTRTGGATYEQYF.

V usage is TRBV4-1 and J usage is TRBJ2-5; 8 positions match TRBD2. Germline lookup yields CDR1 MGHRA and CDR2 YSYEKL. The CDR3 extends over 16 amino acids. V gave up 3 bases and J gave up 5 bases; unmatched junction bases: 11. The CDR3 spells CASSQGSVGRAETQYF. CDR3 sequence (DNA): TGCGCCAGCAGCCAGGGGTCTGTCGGGAGGGCGGAGACCCAGTACTTC.

This clone was observed a few times. The rearrangement uses TRBV5-6 and TRBJ2-7; 9 bases match TRBD1. The CDR3 length is 13 residues. V shed 8 bases and J 7 bases; nucleotides not matched to a gene: 10. Germline CDR1 is SGHDT and CDR2 is YYEEEE. In DNA form, the CDR3 reads TGTGCCAGTTTCCGACAGGGGGAGTTGGAGCAGTACTTC. It encodes CASFRQGELEQYF.

The chain has TRBV21-1 and TRBJ2-7; TRBD1, the table's D call, lacks a check against the DNA. TRBV21-1 is a pseudogene. The CDR3 is 16 residues long. CDR3 sequence reads: CASPMPHLRGPYEQYF. For the CDR3, the DNA is TGTGCCAGCCCCATGCCCCATCTCAGGGGCCCCTACGAGCAGTACTTC.

This clone was seen only a few times. The rearrangement joins TRBV14 to TRBJ1-2, with D perhaps TRBD1 (6 bases). V was cut by 2 bases and J by 1 base, with 11 bases left in between. The CDR3 has 15 residues. Germline V CDR1 and CDR2: SGHDN, FVKESK. DNA for the CDR3: TGTGCCAGCAGCCAAATTGGGGGCAATAACTATGGCTACACCTTC. Translated: CASSQIGGNNYGYTF.

This clone has just a few counts. V gene TRBV12-5 combines with J gene TRBJ2-1, with a tentative D call TRBD2 (6 bases). Germline loops: CDR1 LGHNT, CDR2 FRNRAP. Trimming removed 5 bases from V and 4 bases from J, with 12 bases in between. The CDR3 is 14 residues long. The CDR3 loop reads CASGRLVPYNEQFF. Here the CDR3 DNA reads TGTGCTAGTGGTAGACTAGTTCCTTACAATGAGCAGTTCTTC.

This chain connects TRBV30 to TRBJ2-6; 9 bases map to TRBD1. Germline trimming cut 5 bases from V and 4 bases from J; bases unmatched to any gene: 3. This CDR3 has 14 amino acids. Germline lookup yields CDR1 GTSNPN and CDR2 SVGIG (reference sequence). CDR3: CAWDRGSGANVLTF. The CDR3, as DNA: TGTGCCTGGGACAGGGGGTCCGGGGCCAACGTCCTGACTTTC.

This chain links TRBV7-9 with TRBJ2-7, with TRBD2 identical over 11 bases. The CDR3 runs to 18 residues. In germline, CDR1 is SEHNR, CDR2 FQNEAQ (reference sequence). J lost 3 bases, V lost 4 bases, and 14 bases had no gene match. The CDR3 bases are TGTGCCAGCAGCTCCCTAGCGGGAGGTATCTACTTTATCTACGAGCAGTACTTC. It yields the protein CASSSLAGGIYFIYEQYF.

The CDR3 sequence: CASSRSGRFYNEQFF. In nucleotides, the CDR3 is TGTGCCAGCAGTCGGAGCGGGAGATTCTACAATGAGCAGTTCTTC. The chain has TRBV6-8 and TRBJ2-1; 8 bases are shared with TRBD2. CDR3 length: 15 amino acids. The J segment lost 3 bases and the V segment lost 5 bases, leaving 6 bases of the junction unmatched. CDR1 MNHGY and CDR2 SAAAGT come from the germline V gene.

As concerns this clone: The sample contains more than one DNA sequence encoding this CDR3. The CDR3 reads CASSQTGSGELFF. CDR3 sequence (DNA): TGTGCCAGCAGTCAAACAGGGTCCGGGGAGCTGTTTTTT. This sequence joins TRBV7-9 and TRBJ2-2; TRBD1 is a possible D gene (6 bases). This CDR3 is 13 amino acids long. In germline, CDR1 is SEHNR, CDR2 FQNEAQ (reference sequence). V shed 6 bases and J shed 6 bases, with 11 bases lying between them.

This rearrangement joins TRBV4-2 to TRBJ1-2; possibly TRBD1 for D (5 bases). The germline V gene has CDR1 LGHNA and CDR2 YNFKEQ. Deletions cut 6 bases from V and 7 bases from J, with 15 bases between. The CDR3 is 13 residues long. The CDR3 DNA reads TGTGCCAGCAGTCCAGTGGCAGGGTTTGGCTACACCTTC. Its protein is CASSPVAGFGYTF.

The genes are TRBV5-6 and TRBJ1-2; D possibly corresponds to TRBD1 (6 bases). Germline lookup yields CDR1 SGHDT and CDR2 YYEEEE. The V end lost 0 bases, the J end lost 2 bases, and 17 bases lay between the germline ends. The CDR3 spans 17 residues. This chain's CDR3 is CASSLASGQYPNYGYTF. The CDR3 region has the DNA TGTGCCAGCAGCTTGGCGTCAGGACAGTATCCCAACTATGGCTACACCTTC.

This chain connects TRBV7-2 to TRBJ2-3; 7 bases are a match to TRBD2. The CDR3 length is 14 residues. J was trimmed by 10 bases and V by 2 bases; bases with no gene match: 9. Germline V gene data show CDR1 as SGHTA and CDR2 as FQGNSA. As DNA, the CDR3 is TGTGCCAGCAGCTTATTATTGCGGGAGCATGCGCAGTATTTT. Translating it yields CASSLLLREHAQYF. Full variable domain (outside the CDR3, taken from reference TRBV7-2 and TRBJ2-3): GAGVSQSPSNKVTEKGKDVELRCDPISGHTALYWYRQSLGQGLEFLIYFQGNSAPDKSGLPSDRFSAERTGGSVSTLTIQRTQQEDSAVYLCASSLLLREHAQYFGPGTRLTVL.

V usage is TRBV5-1 and J usage is TRBJ2-3; 10 bases match TRBD1. Germline assignment: CDR1 SGHRS and CDR2 YFSETQ. V was pared by 3 bases and J by 4 bases, with 5 bases of the junction left unmatched. There are 15 residues in the CDR3. CDR3 sequence: CASSSGTGVADTQYF. CDR3 bases: TGCGCCAGCAGCTCCGGGACAGGGGTCGCAGATACGCAGTATTTT. The whole variable domain, filled in from reference TRBV5-1 and TRBJ2-3, reads KAGVTQTPRYLIKTRGQQVTLSCSPISGHRSVSWYQQTPGQGLQFLFEYFSETQRNKGNFPGRFSGRQFSNSRSEMNVSTLELGDSALYLCASSSGTGVADTQYFGPGTRLTVL.

This clone was picked up one time. The chain combines TRBV4-3 with TRBJ2-1; D not resolved. Trimming removed 4 bases at V and 0 bases at J, with 10 bases between. The CDR3 covers 15 residues. Per the germline V gene, CDR1 is LGHNA and CDR2 is YSLEER. The CDR3 sequence: CASSRLTGSYNEQFF. For the CDR3, the DNA is TGCGCCAGCAGCCGACTTACTGGCTCCTACAATGAGCAGTTCTTC.

The chain uses TRBV2 and TRBJ2-1; maybe TRBD2 (5 bases). V lost 8 bases and J 0 bases, leaving 5 bases between the germline ends. The CDR3 runs 12 residues. The V gene's germline CDR1 is SNHLY and CDR2 FYNNEI. CDR3 DNA sequence: TGTGCCAGCGGGAGCTCCTACAATGAGCAGTTCTTC. This gives the protein CASGSSYNEQFF.

This chain joins TRBV27 and TRBJ2-3; TRBD2 matches at 11 bases. CDR1 and CDR2 from the germline V gene are MNHEY and SMNVEV (reference sequence). V lost 11 bases to trimming and J lost 1 base; unmatched junction nucleotides: 14. CDR3 length equals 17 residues. The CDR3 nucleotides read TGTGCCGGCGTCCTAGCGGGAGGCCCAAGTCGCACAGATACGCAGTATTTT. Residues: CAGVLAGGPSRTDTQYF.

CDR3 loop: CASSSPLSGTGEQYF. The CDR3 DNA sequence: TGTGCCAGCAGCTCGCCGCTTAGCGGGACCGGCGAGCAGTACTTC. The chain recombines TRBV9 with TRBJ2-7, with TRBD2 matching 8 bases. The CDR3 covers 15 residues. The V gene end was trimmed by 4 bases and the J gene end by 6 bases; junction bases not matched to a gene: 12. Germline CDR1 is SGDLS and CDR2 is YYNGEE.

The chain carries TRBV2 and TRBJ2-5, with a possible D match to TRBD2 (6 bases). The length of the CDR3 is 16 residues. The germline V and J ends were trimmed by 4 bases and 1 base, with 16 bases remaining between them. Germline loops: CDR1 SNHLY, CDR2 FYNNEI. The CDR3 loop is CASSGGKVRGQETQYF. DNA of the CDR3: TGTGCCAGCAGTGGGGGGAAGGTGCGGGGCCAAGAGACCCAGTACTTC.

This chain uses TRBV6-1 with TRBJ1-3, with D possibly matching TRBD1 (5 bases). V lost 5 bases to trimming and J lost 5 bases, with 16 bases between them. The CDR3 is 15 residues long. CDR1 is MNHNS, CDR2 SASEGT, per germline. In nucleotides, the CDR3 is TGTGCCAGCAGTCCCCGGCAGGGTCCGAGAAACACCATATATTTT. It is translated as CASSPRQGPRNTIYF.

The gene calls are TRBV28 and TRBJ1-2, with D perhaps TRBD1 (6 bases). Looked up from germline, CDR1 is MDHEN and CDR2 is SYDVKM. V lost 6 bases, J lost 1 base, and 15 bases lay in between. The length of the CDR3 is 15 residues. The CDR3, as DNA: TGTGCCAGCAGCCCCCACGACAGGAATAACTATGGCTACACCTTC. As protein: CASSPHDRNNYGYTF.

V usage is TRBV7-2 and J usage is TRBJ2-6, with a possible D match to TRBD2 (7 bases). CDR1 SGHTA and CDR2 FQGNSA come from the germline V gene. The CDR3 is made up of 15 amino acids. V was cut by 4 bases and J by 2 bases, with 9 bases left in between. The CDR3: CASSWGGAGANVLTF. The CDR3, as DNA: TGTGCCAGCAGCTGGGGGGGCGCTGGGGCCAACGTCCTGACTTTC.

In its sample, this clone was seen a few times. V is TRBV5-1 and J is TRBJ1-1; weak D call: TRBD1 (5 bases). The CDR3 contains 15 residues. V gave up 0 bases and J gave up 0 bases, with 9 bases separating them. Per germline, CDR1 SGHRS and CDR2 YFSETQ. CDR3 protein: CASSLGWGVNTEAFF. In DNA, the CDR3 is TGCGCCAGCAGCTTGGGTTGGGGGGTGAACACTGAAGCTTTCTTT. The full variable domain, with the rest looked up from reference TRBV5-1 and TRBJ1-1, is KAGVTQTPRYLIKTRGQQVTLSCSPISGHRSVSWYQQTPGQGLQFLFEYFSETQRNKGNFPGRFSGRQFSNSRSEMNVSTLELGDSALYLCASSLGWGVNTEAFFGQGTRLTVV.